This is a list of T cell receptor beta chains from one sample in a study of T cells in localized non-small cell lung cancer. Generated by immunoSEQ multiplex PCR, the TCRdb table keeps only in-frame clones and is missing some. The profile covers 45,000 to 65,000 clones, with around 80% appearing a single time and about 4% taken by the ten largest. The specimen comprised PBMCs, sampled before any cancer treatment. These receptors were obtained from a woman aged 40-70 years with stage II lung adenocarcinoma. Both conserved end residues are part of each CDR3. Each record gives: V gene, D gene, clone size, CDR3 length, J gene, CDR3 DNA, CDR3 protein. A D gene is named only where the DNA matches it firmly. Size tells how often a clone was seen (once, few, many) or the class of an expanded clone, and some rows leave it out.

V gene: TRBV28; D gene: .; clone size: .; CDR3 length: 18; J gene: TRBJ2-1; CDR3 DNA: TGTGCCAGCAGTTTTACGCACAATACGGGGGCGAGGGTAGATGAGCAGTTCTTC; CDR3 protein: CASSFTHNTGARVDEQFF
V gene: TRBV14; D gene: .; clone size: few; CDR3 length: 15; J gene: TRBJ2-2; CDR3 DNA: TGTGCCAGCAGCCAGATAACAGGGAACATCGGGGAGCTGTTTTTT; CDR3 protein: CASSQITGNIGELFF
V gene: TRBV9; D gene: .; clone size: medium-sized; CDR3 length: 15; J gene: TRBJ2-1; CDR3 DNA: TGTGCCAGCAGCGTATTACAGGGCTCCTACAATGAGCAGTTCTTC; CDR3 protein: CASSVLQGSYNEQFF
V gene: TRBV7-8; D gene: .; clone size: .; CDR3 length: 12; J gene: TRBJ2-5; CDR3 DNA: TGTGCCAGCAGCGCGGGTAAAGAGACCCAGTACTTC; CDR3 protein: CASSAGKETQYF
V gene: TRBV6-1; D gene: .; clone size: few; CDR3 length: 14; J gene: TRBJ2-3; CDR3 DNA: TGTGCCAGCAAGAGACAGGCGTCCACAGATACGCAGTATTTT; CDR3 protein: CASKRQASTDTQYF
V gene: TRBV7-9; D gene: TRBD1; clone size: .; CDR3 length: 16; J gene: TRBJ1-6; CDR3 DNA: TGTGCCAGCAGCTCCTCAGAGGGGGCCTCTAATTCACCCCTCCACTTT; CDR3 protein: CASSSSEGASNSPLHF
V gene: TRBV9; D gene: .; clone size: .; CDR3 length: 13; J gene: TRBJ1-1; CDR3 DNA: TGTGCCAGCAGCGTTGGAGATTTGACTGAAGCTTTCTTT; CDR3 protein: CASSVGDLTEAFF
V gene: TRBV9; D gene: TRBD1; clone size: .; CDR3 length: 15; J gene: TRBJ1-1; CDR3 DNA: TGTGCCAGCAGCTCCCTGGGGACAGTCAACACTGAAGCTTTCTTT; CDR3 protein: CASSSLGTVNTEAFF
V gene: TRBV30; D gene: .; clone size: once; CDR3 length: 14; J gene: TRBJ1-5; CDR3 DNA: TGTGCCTGGAGTACACTAAATAGCAATCAGCCCCAGCATTTT; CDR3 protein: CAWSTLNSNQPQHF
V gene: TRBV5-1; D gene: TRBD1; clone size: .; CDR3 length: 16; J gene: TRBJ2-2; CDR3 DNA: TGCGCCAGCAGCTCCTTACCGGGACAGGGCACCGGGGAGCTGTTTTTT; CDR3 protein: CASSSLPGQGTGELFF
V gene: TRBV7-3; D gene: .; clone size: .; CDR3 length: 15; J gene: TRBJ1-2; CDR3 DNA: TGTGCCAGCAGCTTGTCGATAAGTGCTAACTATGGCTACACCTTC; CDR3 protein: CASSLSISANYGYTF
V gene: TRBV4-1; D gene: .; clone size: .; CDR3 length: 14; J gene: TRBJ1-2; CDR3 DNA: TGCGCCAGCAGTCCAATATGGGGGGACTATGGCTACACCTTC; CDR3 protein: CASSPIWGDYGYTF
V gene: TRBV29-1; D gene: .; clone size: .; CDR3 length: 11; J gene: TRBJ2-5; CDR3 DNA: TGCAGCGTTGAAGTTAATAGCAGTCAGTACTTC; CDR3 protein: CSVEVNSSQYF
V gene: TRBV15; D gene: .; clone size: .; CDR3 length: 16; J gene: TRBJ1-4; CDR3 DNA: TGTGCCACCAGCGACGGAGTGTCCGCAACTAATGAAAAACTGTTTTTT; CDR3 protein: CATSDGVSATNEKLFF
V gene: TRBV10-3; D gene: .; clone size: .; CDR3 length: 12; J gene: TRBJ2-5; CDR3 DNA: TGTGCCATCAGTGAAAGGCAAGAGACCCAGTACTTC; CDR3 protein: CAISERQETQYF
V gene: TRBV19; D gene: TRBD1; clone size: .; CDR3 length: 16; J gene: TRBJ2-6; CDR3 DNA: TGTGCCAGTAGCCTGAACAGGGGGCCTGGGGCCAACGTCCTGACTTTC; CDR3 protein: CASSLNRGPGANVLTF
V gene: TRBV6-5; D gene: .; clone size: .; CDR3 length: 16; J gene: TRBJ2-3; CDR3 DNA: TGTGCCAGCAGTTACTCCGGGGCTAGCGCAGCAGATACGCAGTATTTT; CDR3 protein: CASSYSGASAADTQYF
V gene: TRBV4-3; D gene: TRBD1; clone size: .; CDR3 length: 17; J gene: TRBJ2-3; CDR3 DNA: TGCGCCAGCAGCCAAGATGACGGGACAGGATGGACAGATACGCAGTATTTT; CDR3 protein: CASSQDDGTGWTDTQYF
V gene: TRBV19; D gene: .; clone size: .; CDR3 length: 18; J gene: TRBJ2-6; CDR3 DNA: TGTGCCAGTAGTATAGACCCCGTGAATAAAGTTGGGGCCAACGTCCTGACTTTC; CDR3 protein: CASSIDPVNKVGANVLTF
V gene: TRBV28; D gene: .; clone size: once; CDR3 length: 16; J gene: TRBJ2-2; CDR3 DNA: TGTGCCAGCAGTCTTCCCCCGGGGCCTGGCCCCGGGGAGCTGTTTTTT; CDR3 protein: CASSLPPGPGPGELFF
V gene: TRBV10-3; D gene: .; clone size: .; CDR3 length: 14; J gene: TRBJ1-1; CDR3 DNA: TGTGCCATCAGTGAGTACGGGCCGTCTAGTAGAGCTTTCTTT; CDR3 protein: CAISEYGPSSRAFF
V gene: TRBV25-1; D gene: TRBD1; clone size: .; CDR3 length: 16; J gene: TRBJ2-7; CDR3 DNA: TGTGCCAGCAGTGACCCCCGGGACAGGGTAGCCTACGAGCAGTACTTC; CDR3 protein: CASSDPRDRVAYEQYF
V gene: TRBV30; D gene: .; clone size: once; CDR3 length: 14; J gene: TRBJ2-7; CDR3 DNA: TGTGCCTGGAGTGACGCAGGGGGGGTCAGCGAGCAGTACTTC; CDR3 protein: CAWSDAGGVSEQYF
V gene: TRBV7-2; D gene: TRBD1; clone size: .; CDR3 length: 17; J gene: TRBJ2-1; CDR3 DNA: TGTGCCAGCAGCTTACGCCCGACAGGGGAACCATACAATGAGCAGTTCTTC; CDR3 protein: CASSLRPTGEPYNEQFF
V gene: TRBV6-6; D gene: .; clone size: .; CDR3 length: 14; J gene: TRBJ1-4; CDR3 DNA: TGTGCCAGCAAACCAGGGGCGTTGGGCGAAAAACTGTTTTTT; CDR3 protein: CASKPGALGEKLFF
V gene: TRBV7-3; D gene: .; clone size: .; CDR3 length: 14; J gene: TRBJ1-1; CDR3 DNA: TGTGCCAGCAGCTTAGAGGGAGATAACACTGAAGCTTTCTTT; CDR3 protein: CASSLEGDNTEAFF
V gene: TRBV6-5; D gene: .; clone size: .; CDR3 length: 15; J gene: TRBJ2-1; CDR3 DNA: TGTGCCAGCAGTCCCCTGGGACTCCCCGGCAATGAGCAGTTCTTC; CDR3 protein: CASSPLGLPGNEQFF
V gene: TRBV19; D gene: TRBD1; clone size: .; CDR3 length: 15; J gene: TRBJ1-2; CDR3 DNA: TGTGCCAGTAGTTCCGGGACAGCCGGGAACTATGGCTACACCTTC; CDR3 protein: CASSSGTAGNYGYTF
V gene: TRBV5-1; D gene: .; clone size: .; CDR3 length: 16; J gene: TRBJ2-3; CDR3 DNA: TGCGCCAGCAGCTTGGGGGGCTCAGTTAGCACAGATACGCAGTATTTT; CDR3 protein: CASSLGGSVSTDTQYF
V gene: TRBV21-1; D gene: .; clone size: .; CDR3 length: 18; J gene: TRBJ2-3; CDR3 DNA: TGTGCCAGCAGCACAAGGACTAGCGGGGGACATCGGGCAGATACGCAGTATTTT; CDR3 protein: CASSTRTSGGHRADTQYF
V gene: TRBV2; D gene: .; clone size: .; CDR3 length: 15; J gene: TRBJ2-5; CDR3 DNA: TGTGCCAGCAGTGAAGTCCGGGGGGCAGGTGAGACCCAGTACTTC; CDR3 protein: CASSEVRGAGETQYF
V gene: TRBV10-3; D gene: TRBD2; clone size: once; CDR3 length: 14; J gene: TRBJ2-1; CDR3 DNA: TGTGCCATCAGTAAAGCGGGGGGCGACAATGAGCAGTTCTTC; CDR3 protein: CAISKAGGDNEQFF
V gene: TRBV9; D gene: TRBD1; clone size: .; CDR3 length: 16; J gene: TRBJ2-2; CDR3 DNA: TGTGCCAGCAGCGTATGGACAGGGGGTTCCACCGGGGAGCTGTTTTTT; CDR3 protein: CASSVWTGGSTGELFF
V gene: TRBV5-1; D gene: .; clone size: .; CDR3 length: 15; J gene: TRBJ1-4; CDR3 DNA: TGCGCCAGCAGCTTGGCCTCGGATATGGGGGAAAAACTGTTTTTT; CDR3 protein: CASSLASDMGEKLFF
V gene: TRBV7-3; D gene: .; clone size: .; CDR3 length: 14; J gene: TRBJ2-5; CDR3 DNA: TGTGCCAGCAGCTTAAGCGGATTAAGTGAGACCCAGTACTTC; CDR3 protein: CASSLSGLSETQYF
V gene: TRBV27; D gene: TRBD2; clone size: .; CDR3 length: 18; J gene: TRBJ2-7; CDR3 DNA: TGTGCCAGCAGTTTCCGAGCTTACCAGGCGGGGGGTATTCGCGAGCAGTACTTC; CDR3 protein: CASSFRAYQAGGIREQYF
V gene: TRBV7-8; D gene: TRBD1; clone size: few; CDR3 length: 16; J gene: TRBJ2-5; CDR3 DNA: TGTGCCAGCAGCAGAGACTCCGACAGGGGGCGTGAGACCCAGTACTTC; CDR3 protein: CASSRDSDRGRETQYF
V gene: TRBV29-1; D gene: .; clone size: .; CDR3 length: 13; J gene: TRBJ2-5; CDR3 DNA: TGCAGCGTTGATGGACAGATTCAAGAGACCCAGTACTTC; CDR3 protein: CSVDGQIQETQYF
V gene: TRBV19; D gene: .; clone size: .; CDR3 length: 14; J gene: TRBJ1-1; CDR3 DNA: TGTGCCAGTACTCTCGGGCGGTCGAACACTGAAGCTTTCTTT; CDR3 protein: CASTLGRSNTEAFF
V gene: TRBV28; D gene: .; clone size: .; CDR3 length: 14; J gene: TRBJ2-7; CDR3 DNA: TGTGCCAGCCTGCCCGAGGACCCTTACTACGAGCAGTACTTC; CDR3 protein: CASLPEDPYYEQYF
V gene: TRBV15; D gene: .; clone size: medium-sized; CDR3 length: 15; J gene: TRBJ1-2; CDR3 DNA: TGTGCCACCAGCAGAGAAGAGGCGGGTTTGGATGGCTACACCTTC; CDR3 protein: CATSREEAGLDGYTF
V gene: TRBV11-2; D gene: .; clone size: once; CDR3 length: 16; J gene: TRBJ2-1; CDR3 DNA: TGTGCCAGCAGCTTAGATGGGGGGGCGGTACGGAGCGAGCAGTTCTTC; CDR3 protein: CASSLDGGAVRSEQFF
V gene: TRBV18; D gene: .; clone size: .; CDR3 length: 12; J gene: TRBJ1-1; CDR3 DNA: TGTGCCAGCTCACCAGGGGGCTATGAAGCTTTCTTT; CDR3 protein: CASSPGGYEAFF
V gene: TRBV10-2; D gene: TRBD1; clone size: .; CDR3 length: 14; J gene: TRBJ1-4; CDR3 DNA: TGCGCCAGCAGTGAGGAGGGGGCAGGCGAAAAACTGTTTTTT; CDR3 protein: CASSEEGAGEKLFF
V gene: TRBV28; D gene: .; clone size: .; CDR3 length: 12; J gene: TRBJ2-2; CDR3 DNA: TGTGCCAGCAGGATGTGGACCGGGGAGCTGTTTTTT; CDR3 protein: CASRMWTGELFF
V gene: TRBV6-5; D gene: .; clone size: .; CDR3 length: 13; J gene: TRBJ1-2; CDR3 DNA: TGTGCCACCCTGGAAGGTGTGGGGTATGGCTACACCTTC; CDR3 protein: CATLEGVGYGYTF
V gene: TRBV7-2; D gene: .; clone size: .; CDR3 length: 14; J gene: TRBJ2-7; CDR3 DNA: TGTGCCAGCAGCCCAGACTTATCCTCCTACGAGCAGTACTTC; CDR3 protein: CASSPDLSSYEQYF
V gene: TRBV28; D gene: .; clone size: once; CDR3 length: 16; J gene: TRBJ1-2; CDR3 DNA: TGTGCCAGCAGTTTGGGGGCGTCGGGTCAGATCTATGGCTACACCTTC; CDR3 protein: CASSLGASGQIYGYTF
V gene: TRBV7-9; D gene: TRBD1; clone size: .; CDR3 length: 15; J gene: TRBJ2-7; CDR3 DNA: TGTGCCAGCAGCTTAGAGTGGGACAGTCCCTACGAGCAGTACTTC; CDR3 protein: CASSLEWDSPYEQYF
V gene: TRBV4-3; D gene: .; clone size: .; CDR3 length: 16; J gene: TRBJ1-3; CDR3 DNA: TGCGCCAGCAGCCAAGATAGTACGACCGGTGGAAACACCATATATTTT; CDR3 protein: CASSQDSTTGGNTIYF
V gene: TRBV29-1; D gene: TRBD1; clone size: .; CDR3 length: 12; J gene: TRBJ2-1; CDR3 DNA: TGCAGCGTTGAGGGGACAGGGAATGAGCAGTTCTTC; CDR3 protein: CSVEGTGNEQFF
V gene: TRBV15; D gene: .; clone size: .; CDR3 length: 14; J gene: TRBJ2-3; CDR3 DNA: TGTGCCACCACTTTTGGGCCCAGCACAGATACGCAGTATTTT; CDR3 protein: CATTFGPSTDTQYF
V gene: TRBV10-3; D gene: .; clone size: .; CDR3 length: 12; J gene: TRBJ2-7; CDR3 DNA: TGTGCCATCAGTGGGCAGGGTTACGAGCAGTACTTC; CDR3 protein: CAISGQGYEQYF
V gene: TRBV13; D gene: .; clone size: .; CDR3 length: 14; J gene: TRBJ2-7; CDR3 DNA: TGTGCCAGCAGCTCACGACAGTGGACCTACGAGCAGTACTTC; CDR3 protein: CASSSRQWTYEQYF
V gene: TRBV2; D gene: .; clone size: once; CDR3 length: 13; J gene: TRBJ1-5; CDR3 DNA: TGTGCCAGCGAGGTGGGGGAAGGCCAGCCCCAGCATTTT; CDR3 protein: CASEVGEGQPQHF
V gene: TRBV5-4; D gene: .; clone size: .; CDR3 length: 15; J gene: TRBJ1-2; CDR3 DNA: TGTGCCAGCAGCTCAAAACAGGAGGAGGTCTATGGCTACACCTTC; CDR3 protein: CASSSKQEEVYGYTF
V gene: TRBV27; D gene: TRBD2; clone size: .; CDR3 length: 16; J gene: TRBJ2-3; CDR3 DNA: TGTGCCAGCAGTTTTCGAGCGGGGGCCTCCGGCGATACGCAGTATTTT; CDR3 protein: CASSFRAGASGDTQYF